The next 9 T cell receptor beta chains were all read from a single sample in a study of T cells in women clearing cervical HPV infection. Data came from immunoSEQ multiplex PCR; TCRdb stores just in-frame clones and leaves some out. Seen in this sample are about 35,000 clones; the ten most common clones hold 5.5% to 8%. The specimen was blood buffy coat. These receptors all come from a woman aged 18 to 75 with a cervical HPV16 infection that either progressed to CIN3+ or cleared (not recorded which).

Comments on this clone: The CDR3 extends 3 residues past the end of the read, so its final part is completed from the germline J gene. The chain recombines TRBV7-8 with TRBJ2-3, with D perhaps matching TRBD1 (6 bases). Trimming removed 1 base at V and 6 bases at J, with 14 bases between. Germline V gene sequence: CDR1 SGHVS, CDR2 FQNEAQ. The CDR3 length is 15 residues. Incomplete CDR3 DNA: TGTGCCAGCAGCTTAGTGGGGGCCCAAGGGGATACG. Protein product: CASSLVGAQGDT. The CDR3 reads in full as CASSLVGAQGDTQYF.

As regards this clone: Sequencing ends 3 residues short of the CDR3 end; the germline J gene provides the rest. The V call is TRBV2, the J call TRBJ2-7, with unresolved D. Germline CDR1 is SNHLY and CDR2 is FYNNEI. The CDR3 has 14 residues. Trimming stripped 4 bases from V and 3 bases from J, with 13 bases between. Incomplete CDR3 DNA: TGTGCCAGCAGTGTGAGGCCAGTGATCTACGAG. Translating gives CASSVRPVIYE. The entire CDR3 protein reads CASSVRPVIYEQYF.

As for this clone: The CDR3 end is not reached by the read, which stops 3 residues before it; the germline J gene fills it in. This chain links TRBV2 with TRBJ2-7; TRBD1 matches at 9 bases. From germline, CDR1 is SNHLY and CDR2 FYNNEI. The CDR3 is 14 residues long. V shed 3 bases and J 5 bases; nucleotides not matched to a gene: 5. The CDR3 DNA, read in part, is TGTGCCAGCAGTGAGGGACAGGGAGTGAACGAG. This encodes CASSEGQGVNE. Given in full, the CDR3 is CASSEGQGVNEQYF.

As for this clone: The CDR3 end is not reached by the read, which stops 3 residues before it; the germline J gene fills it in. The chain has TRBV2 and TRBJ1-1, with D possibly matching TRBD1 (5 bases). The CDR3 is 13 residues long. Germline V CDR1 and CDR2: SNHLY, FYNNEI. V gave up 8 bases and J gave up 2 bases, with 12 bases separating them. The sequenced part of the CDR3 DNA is TGTGCCAGCTACCCCGGGGGAAACACTGAA. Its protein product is CASYPGGNTE. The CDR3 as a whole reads CASYPGGNTEAFF.

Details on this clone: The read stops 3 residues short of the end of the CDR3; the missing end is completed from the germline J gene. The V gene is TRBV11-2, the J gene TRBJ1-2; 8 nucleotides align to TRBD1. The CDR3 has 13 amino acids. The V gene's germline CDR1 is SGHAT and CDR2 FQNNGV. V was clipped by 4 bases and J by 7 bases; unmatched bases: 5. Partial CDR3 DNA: TGTGCCAGCAGCTCGACAGGGGAGAGTGGC. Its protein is CASSSTGESG. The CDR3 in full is CASSSTGESGYTF.

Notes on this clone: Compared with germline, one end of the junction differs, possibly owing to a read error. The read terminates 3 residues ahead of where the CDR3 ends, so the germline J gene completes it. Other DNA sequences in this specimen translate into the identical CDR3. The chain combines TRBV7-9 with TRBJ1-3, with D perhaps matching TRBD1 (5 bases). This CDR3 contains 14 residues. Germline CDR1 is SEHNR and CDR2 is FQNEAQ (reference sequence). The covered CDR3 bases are TGTGCCAGCAGAACTGGGGGGTCTGGAAACACT. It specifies CASRTGGSGNT. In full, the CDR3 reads CASRTGGSGNTIYF. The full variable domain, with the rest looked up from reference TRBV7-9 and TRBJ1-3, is DTGVSQNPRHKITKRGQNVTFRCDPISEHNRLYWYRQTLGQGPEFLTYFQNEAQLEKSRLLSDRFSAERPKGSFSTLEIQRTEQGDSAMYLCASRTGGSGNTIYFGEGSWLTVV.

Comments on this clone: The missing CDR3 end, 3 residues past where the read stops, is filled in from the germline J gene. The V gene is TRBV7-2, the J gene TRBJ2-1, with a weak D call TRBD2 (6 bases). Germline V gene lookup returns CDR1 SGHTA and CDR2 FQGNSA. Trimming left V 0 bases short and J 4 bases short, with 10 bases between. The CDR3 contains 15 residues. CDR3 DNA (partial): TGTGCCAGCAGCTTAGCGGCTAGCGCATACAATGAG. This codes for CASSLAASAYNE. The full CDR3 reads CASSLAASAYNEQFF.

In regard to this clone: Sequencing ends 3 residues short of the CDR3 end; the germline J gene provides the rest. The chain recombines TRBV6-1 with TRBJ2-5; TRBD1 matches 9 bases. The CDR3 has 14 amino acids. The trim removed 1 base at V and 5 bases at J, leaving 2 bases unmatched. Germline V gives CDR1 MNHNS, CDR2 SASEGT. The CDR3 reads CASSEGTGEETQYF. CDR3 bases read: TGTGCCAGCAGTGAAGGGACAGGGGAGGAGACC.

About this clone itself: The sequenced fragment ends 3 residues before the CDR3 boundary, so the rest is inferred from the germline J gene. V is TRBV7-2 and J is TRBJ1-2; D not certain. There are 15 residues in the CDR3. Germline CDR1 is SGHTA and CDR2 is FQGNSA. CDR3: CASSPLLAGAFDYTF. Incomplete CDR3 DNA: TGTGCCAGCAGCCCCTTGCTAGCGGGAGCTTTCGAC.